The rows below give T cell receptor beta chains drawn from one sample of a study of a mutant IDH1 vaccine in newly diagnosed glioma. TCRdb's copy holds only in-frame clones and misses some; the assay was immunoSEQ multiplex PCR. The table lists fewer than 65,000 clones, over 70% of them singletons. Their target antigens are unknown. This specimen was PBMCs, taken from a glioma patient whose treatment included an IDH1 peptide vaccine. The receptors originated from a man aged 25-40 years with glioma. Each CDR3 is given with its conserved first and last residue. The D gene is left open where the match is weak. Expanded clones are given a class, and other clones once, few, many or no size at all.

d_gene: .
j_gene: TRBJ1-1
abundance: .
v_gene: TRBV11-2
CDR3nt: TGTGCCAGCAGCTTAGTACAGGCTGAAGCTTTCTTT
CDR3aa: CASSLVQAEAFF

d_gene: .
j_gene: TRBJ2-3
abundance: .
v_gene: TRBV20-1
CDR3nt: TGCAGTGCTACAGCGACAGATACGCAGTATTTT
CDR3aa: CSATATDTQYF

d_gene: .
j_gene: TRBJ1-6
abundance: .
v_gene: TRBV7-9
CDR3nt: TGTGCCAGCAGCTTAGTTCAGGGGTCAAATTCACCCCTCCACTTT
CDR3aa: CASSLVQGSNSPLHF

d_gene: .
j_gene: TRBJ1-1
abundance: few
v_gene: TRBV4-2
CDR3nt: TGTGCCAGCAGCCAAGTCAGGGGAAATACTGAAGCTTTCTTT
CDR3aa: CASSQVRGNTEAFF

d_gene: .
j_gene: TRBJ2-2
abundance: .
v_gene: TRBV6-1
CDR3nt: TGTGCCAGCAACAAAAGACAGTTGTCCGCCGGGGAGCTGTTTTTT
CDR3aa: CASNKRQLSAGELFF

d_gene: TRBD1
j_gene: TRBJ2-1
abundance: .
v_gene: TRBV2
CDR3nt: TGTGCCAGCAGTGGACAGGGTGGGAATGAGCAGTTCTTC
CDR3aa: CASSGQGGNEQFF

d_gene: TRBD2
j_gene: TRBJ2-3
abundance: .
v_gene: TRBV2
CDR3nt: TGTGCCAGCAGGCCGCCCCTCCCGGGGGGAGATACGCAGTATTTT
CDR3aa: CASRPPLPGGDTQYF

d_gene: .
j_gene: TRBJ2-1
abundance: .
v_gene: TRBV9
CDR3nt: TGTGCCAGCAGCGTAGCCTCCGACAGCTCCTACAATGAGCAGTTCTTC
CDR3aa: CASSVASDSSYNEQFF

d_gene: TRBD2
j_gene: TRBJ2-5
abundance: .
v_gene: TRBV2
CDR3nt: TGTGCCACCCGAAGGGAGGGGTTACAAGAGACCCAGTACTTC
CDR3aa: CATRREGLQETQYF

d_gene: TRBD1
j_gene: TRBJ1-1
abundance: .
v_gene: TRBV29-1
CDR3nt: TGCAGCCCGAGACAGGGCTTGAACACTGAAGCTTTCTTT
CDR3aa: CSPRQGLNTEAFF

d_gene: .
j_gene: TRBJ2-1
abundance: .
v_gene: TRBV10-2
CDR3nt: TGCGCCAGCAGTGGGCCGGAGGGGGCCTTCTACAATGAGCAGTTCTTC
CDR3aa: CASSGPEGAFYNEQFF

d_gene: .
j_gene: TRBJ2-1
abundance: .
v_gene: TRBV27
CDR3nt: TGTGCCAGCAGACGGACGAACAATGAGCAGTTCTTC
CDR3aa: CASRRTNNEQFF

d_gene: TRBD1
j_gene: TRBJ2-6
abundance: .
v_gene: TRBV19
CDR3nt: TGTGCCAGTAGTAGGCAGGGGGACCTCAGGAACGTCCTGACTTTC
CDR3aa: CASSRQGDLRNVLTF

d_gene: TRBD1
j_gene: TRBJ2-6
abundance: .
v_gene: TRBV5-1
CDR3nt: TGCGCCAGCAGCTTATCGGGACAGGGCTACTCTGGGGCCAACGTCCTGACTTTC
CDR3aa: CASSLSGQGYSGANVLTF

d_gene: TRBD1
j_gene: TRBJ1-2
abundance: .
v_gene: TRBV27
CDR3nt: TGTGCCAGCAGTTTATCCTCGACAGGGATTAATGGCTACACCTTC
CDR3aa: CASSLSSTGINGYTF

d_gene: .
j_gene: TRBJ2-1
abundance: .
v_gene: TRBV18
CDR3nt: TGTGCCAGCTCACCCAAGGGTGCCGTGGGGTACAATGAGCAGTTCTTC
CDR3aa: CASSPKGAVGYNEQFF

d_gene: .
j_gene: TRBJ2-1
abundance: .
v_gene: TRBV2
CDR3nt: TGTGCCAGCAAAGGGACCCACCGCAATGAGCAGTTCTTC
CDR3aa: CASKGTHRNEQFF

d_gene: TRBD1
j_gene: TRBJ2-6
abundance: .
v_gene: TRBV5-6
CDR3nt: TGTGCCAGCCGACGACAGGGCTTCTCTGGGGCCAACGTCCTGACTTTC
CDR3aa: CASRRQGFSGANVLTF

d_gene: .
j_gene: TRBJ2-2
abundance: .
v_gene: TRBV10-1
CDR3nt: TGCGCCAGCAGTGAAAGTGGCAGCGGGGAGCTGTTTTTT
CDR3aa: CASSESGSGELFF

d_gene: .
j_gene: TRBJ2-1
abundance: .
v_gene: TRBV5-1
CDR3nt: TGCGCCAGCACGTCCGCATGGGACGGGTACAATGAGCAGTTCTTC
CDR3aa: CASTSAWDGYNEQFF

d_gene: .
j_gene: TRBJ1-1
abundance: .
v_gene: TRBV5-1
CDR3nt: TGCGCCAGCAGCTTGAGTGGCAGGGCGAATGAAGCTTTCTTT
CDR3aa: CASSLSGRANEAFF

d_gene: TRBD1
j_gene: TRBJ1-1
abundance: .
v_gene: TRBV6-5
CDR3nt: TGTGCCAGCAGGCGAACCGGGACAGGGAACACTGAAGCTTTCTTT
CDR3aa: CASRRTGTGNTEAFF

d_gene: TRBD1
j_gene: TRBJ1-2
abundance: .
v_gene: TRBV5-4
CDR3nt: TGTGCCAGCAGTACAGACAGGGGTTCGTGCAATGGCTACACCTTC
CDR3aa: CASSTDRGSCNGYTF

d_gene: .
j_gene: TRBJ2-7
abundance: .
v_gene: TRBV15
CDR3nt: TGTGCCACCAGCAGGGACCGGTCCTACGAGCAGTACTTC
CDR3aa: CATSRDRSYEQYF

d_gene: .
j_gene: TRBJ1-3
abundance: .
v_gene: TRBV7-2
CDR3nt: TGTGCCAGCAGCTTCGCCGCCCGGGGCGGCTCTGGAAACACCATATATTTT
CDR3aa: CASSFAARGGSGNTIYF